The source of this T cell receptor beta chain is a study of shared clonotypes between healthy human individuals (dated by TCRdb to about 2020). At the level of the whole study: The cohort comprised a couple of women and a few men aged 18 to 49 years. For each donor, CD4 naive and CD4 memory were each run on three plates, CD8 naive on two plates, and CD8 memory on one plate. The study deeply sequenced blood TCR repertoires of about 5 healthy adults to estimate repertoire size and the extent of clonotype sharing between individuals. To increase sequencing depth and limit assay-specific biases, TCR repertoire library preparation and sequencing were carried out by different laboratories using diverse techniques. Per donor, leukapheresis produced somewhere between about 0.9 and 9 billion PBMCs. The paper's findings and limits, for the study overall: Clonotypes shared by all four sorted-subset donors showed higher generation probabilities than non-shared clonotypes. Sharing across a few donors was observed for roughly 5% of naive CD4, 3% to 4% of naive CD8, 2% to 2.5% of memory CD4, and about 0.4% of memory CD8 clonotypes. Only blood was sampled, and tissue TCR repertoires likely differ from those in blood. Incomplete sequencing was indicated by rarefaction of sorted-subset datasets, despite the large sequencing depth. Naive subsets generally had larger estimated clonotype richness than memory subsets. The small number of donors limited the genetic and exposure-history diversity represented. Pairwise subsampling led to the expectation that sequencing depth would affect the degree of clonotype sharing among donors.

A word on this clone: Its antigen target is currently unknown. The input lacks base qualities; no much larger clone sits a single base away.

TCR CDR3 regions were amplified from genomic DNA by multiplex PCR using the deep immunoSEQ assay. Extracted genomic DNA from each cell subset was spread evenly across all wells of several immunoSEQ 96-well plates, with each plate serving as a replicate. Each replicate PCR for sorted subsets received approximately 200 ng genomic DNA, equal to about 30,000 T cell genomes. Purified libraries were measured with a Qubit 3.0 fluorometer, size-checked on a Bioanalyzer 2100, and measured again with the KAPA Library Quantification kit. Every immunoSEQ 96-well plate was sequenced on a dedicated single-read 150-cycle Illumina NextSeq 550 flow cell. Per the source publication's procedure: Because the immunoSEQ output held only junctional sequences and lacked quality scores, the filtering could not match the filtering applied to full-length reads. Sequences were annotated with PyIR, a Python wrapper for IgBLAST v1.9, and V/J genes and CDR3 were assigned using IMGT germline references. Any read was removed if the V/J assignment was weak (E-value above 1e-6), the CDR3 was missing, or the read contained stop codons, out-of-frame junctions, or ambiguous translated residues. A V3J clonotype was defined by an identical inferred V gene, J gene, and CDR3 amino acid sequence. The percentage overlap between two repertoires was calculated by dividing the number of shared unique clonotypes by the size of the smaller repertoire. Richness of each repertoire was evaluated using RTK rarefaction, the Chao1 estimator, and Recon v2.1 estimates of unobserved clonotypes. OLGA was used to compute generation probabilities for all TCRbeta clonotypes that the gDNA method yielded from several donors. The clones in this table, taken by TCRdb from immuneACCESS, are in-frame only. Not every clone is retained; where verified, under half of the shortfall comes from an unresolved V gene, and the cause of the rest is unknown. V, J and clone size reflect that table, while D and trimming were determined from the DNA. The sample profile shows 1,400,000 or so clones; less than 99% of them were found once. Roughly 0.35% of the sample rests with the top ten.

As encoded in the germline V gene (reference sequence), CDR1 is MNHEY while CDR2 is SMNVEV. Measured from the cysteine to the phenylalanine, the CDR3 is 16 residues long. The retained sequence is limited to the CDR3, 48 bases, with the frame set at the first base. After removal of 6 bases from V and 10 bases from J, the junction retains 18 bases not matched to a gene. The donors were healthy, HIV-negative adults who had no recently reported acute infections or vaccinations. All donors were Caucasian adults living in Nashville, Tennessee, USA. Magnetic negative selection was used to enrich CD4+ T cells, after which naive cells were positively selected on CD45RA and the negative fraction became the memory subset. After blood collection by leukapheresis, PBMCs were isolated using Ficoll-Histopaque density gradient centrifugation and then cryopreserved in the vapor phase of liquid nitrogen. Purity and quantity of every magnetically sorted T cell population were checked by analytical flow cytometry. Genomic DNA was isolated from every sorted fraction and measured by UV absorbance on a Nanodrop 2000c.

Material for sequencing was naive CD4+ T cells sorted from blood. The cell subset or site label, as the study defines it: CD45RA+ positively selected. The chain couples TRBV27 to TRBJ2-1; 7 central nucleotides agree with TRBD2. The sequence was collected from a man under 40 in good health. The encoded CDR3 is CASSESSGPGIREQFF. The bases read TGTGCCAGCAGCGAATCTAGCGGCCCGGGGATTCGGGAGCAGTTCTTC.